These 10 T cell receptor beta chains were sequenced from one sample in a study of regulatory T cells in long-lasting Graves disease. Construction of TCR beta libraries relied on iRepertoire HTBI primers and on Arm-PCR targeting CDR3 regions. TCRdb re-called the multiplex PCR reads through MiXCR, storing one row per CDR3 protein. The sample has hundreds of thousands of distinct CDR3 sequences, 20% to 25% seen once. Time point given: persistent/refractory GD, antithyroid drugs over 5 years with positive TRAb. From PBMCs, RNA was extracted and then used to make the TCR library. Source: peripheral blood mononuclear cells (PBMCs), taken when the disease was refractory, from a patient treated with antithyroid drugs. Source of these receptors: a female donor with Graves disease.

This clonotype was observed a few times. The V call is TRBV20-1, the J call TRBJ2-4; D is perhaps TRBD1 (5 bases). CDR1 and CDR2 (germline): DFQATT, SNEGSKA (reference sequence). V lost 2 bases, J lost 0 bases, and 14 bases lay in between. The CDR3 length is 16 residues. The DNA of the CDR3 is TGCAGTGCTAGAAATACCCGACAGATAGCCAAAAACATTCAGTACTTC. It yields the protein CSARNTRQIAKNIQYF.

This clonotype occurred many times. The V gene is TRBV6-1, the J gene TRBJ2-7; D remains ambiguous. V lost 8 bases to trimming and J lost 2 bases, with 10 bases between them. The CDR3 totals 12 residues. The germline CDR1 and CDR2 sequences are MNHNS and SASEGT. CDR3 loop: CASHTLPYEQYF. CDR3 DNA: TGTGCCAGCCACACTCTCCCCTACGAGCAGTACTTC.

The chain employs TRBV5-1 and TRBJ2-2, with D possibly TRBD1 on 6 matching bases. Trimming left V 1 base short and J 2 bases short, with 9 bases between. This CDR3 contains 15 residues. CDR1 is SGHRS, CDR2 YFSETQ, per germline. The CDR3 region is CASSLSGANTGELFF. The CDR3 bases are TGCGCCAGCAGCTTGTCAGGGGCCAACACCGGGGAGCTGTTTTTT.

This clonotype was picked up a small number of times. This rearrangement joins TRBV5-6 to TRBJ1-5; no definite D call. The CDR3 loop spans 14 amino acids. The V gene lost 0 bases and the J gene lost 4 bases, with 8 bases spanning the gap. Germline lookup yields CDR1 SGHDT and CDR2 YYEEEE. This CDR3 reads CASSLGENNQPQHF. Written as DNA, the CDR3 is TGTGCCAGCAGCTTGGGGGAAAATAATCAGCCCCAGCATTTT.

The sample holds many counts of this clonotype. The V call is TRBV27, the J call TRBJ1-2, with D hard to call. CDR1 is MNHEY and CDR2 is SMNVEV in the germline V gene (reference sequence). Trimming removed 7 bases from V and 4 bases from J, with 10 bases in between. This CDR3 is built from 12 residues. The CDR3 DNA follows: TGTGCCAGCATGTCCGGGCGCTATGGCTACACCTTC. This encodes CASMSGRYGYTF.

The rearrangement links TRBV25-1 to TRBJ1-1; maybe TRBD1 (6 bases). The CDR3 is 13 amino acids. Between the trimmed V and J ends, which lost 2 bases and 3 bases, there was a span of 7 bases. Germline values: CDR1 MGHDK, CDR2 SYGVNS. CDR3 loop: CASSETGYTEAFF. The CDR3 DNA follows: TGTGCCAGCAGTGAAACAGGGTACACTGAAGCTTTCTTT.

This clonotype was found many times. This chain connects TRBV2 to TRBJ1-1; the match to TRBD1 covers 11 bases. With 7 bases clipped from V and 7 bases from J, the junction kept 8 bases outside the gene matches. Germline CDR1 is SNHLY and CDR2 is FYNNEI. This CDR3 spans 14 amino acids. The CDR3 sequence: CASIRTGGAGEAFF. CDR3 DNA: TGTGCCAGCATTCGGACAGGGGGCGCCGGTGAAGCTTTCTTT.

The CDR3 protein is CASSGQGANTGELFF. The CDR3 DNA is TGTGCCAGCAGCGGTCAGGGGGCCAACACCGGGGAGCTGTTTTTT. V and J are TRBV13 and TRBJ2-2; 8 bases line up with TRBD1. The CDR3 is made up of 15 amino acids. Germline CDR1 and CDR2: PRHDT and FYEKMQ (reference sequence). V lost 5 bases and J lost 2; bases outside the gene matches: 4.

This clonotype appeared many times. V gene TRBV2 combines with J gene TRBJ2-6; D not resolved. Germline V gene sequence: CDR1 SNHLY, CDR2 FYNNEI. With 3 bases removed from V and 0 bases from J, the gap between germline ends came to 15 bases. This CDR3 spans 18 amino acids. CDR3 protein: CASSEGPGTSSGANVLTF. For the CDR3, the DNA is TGTGCCAGCAGTGAGGGCCCAGGTACATCCTCTGGGGCCAACGTCCTGACTTTC.

This chain joins TRBV14 and TRBJ2-5; 12 nucleotides align to TRBD2. The CDR3 is made up of 14 amino acids. Trimming cost V 3 bases and J 5 bases; bases outside gene matches: 1. Germline CDR1 reads SGHDN; CDR2 reads FVKESK. CDR3 amino acids: CASSHLAGGETQYF. Here the CDR3 DNA reads TGTGCCAGCAGCCATCTAGCGGGAGGGGAGACCCAGTACTTC.